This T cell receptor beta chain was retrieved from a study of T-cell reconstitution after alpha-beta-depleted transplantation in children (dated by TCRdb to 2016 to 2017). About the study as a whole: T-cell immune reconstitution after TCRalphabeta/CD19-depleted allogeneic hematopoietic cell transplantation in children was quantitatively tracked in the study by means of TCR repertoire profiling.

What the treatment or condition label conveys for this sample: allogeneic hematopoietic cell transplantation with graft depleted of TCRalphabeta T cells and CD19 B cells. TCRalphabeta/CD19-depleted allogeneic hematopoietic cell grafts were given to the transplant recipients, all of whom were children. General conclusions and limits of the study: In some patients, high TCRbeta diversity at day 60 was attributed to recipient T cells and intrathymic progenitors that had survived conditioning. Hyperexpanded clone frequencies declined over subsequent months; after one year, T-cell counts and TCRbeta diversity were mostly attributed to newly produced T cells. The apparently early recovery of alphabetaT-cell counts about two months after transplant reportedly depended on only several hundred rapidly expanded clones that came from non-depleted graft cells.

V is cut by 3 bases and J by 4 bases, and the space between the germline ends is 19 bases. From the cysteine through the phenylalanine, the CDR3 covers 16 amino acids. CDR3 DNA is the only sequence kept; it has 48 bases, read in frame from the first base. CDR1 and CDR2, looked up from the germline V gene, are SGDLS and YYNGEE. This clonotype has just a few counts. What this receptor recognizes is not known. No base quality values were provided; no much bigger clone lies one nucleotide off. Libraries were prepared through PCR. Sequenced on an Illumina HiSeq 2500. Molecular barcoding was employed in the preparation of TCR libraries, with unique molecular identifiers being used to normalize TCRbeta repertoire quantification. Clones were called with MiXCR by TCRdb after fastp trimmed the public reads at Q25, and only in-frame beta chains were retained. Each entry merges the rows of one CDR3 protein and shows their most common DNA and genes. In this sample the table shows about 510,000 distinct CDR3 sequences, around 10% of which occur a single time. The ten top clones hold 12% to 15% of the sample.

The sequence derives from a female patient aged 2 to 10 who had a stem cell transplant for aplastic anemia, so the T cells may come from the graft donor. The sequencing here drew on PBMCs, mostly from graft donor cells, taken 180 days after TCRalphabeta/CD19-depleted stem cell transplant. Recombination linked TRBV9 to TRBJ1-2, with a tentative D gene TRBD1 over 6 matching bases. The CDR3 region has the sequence CASSAHYRDRVYGYTF. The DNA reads TGTGCCAGCAGCGCGCACTACAGGGACCGCGTCTATGGCTACACCTTC. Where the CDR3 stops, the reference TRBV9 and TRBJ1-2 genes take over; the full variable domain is DSGVTQTPKHLITATGQRVTLRCSPRSGDLSVYWYQQSLDQGLQFLIQYYNGEERAKGNILERFSAQQFPDLHSELNLSSLELGDSALYFCASSAHYRDRVYGYTFGSGTRLTVV.